This TCR beta chain was profiled in a study of blood T cells in healthy people across ages. Germline V gene lookup returns CDR1 LGHNA and CDR2 YSLEER. This CDR3 has 13 residues. Trimming removed 1 base at V and 7 bases at J, with 7 bases between. A second roughly 6 to 12 cycle PCR used barcoded and J-beta primers. TCRdb re-called the 5' RACE reads through MiXCR, storing one row per CDR3 protein. The profile covers about 700,000 distinct CDR3 sequences, with roughly 30% appearing a single time and 15% taken by the ten largest. The gene calls are TRBV4-3 and TRBJ2-2; D remains ambiguous. Sequences were obtained from blood. The TCR was taken from an elderly woman in good health. The CDR3 region is CASSQAWSGELFF. In DNA form, the CDR3 reads TGCGCCAGCAGCCAAGCCTGGAGCGGGGAGCTGTTTTTT.